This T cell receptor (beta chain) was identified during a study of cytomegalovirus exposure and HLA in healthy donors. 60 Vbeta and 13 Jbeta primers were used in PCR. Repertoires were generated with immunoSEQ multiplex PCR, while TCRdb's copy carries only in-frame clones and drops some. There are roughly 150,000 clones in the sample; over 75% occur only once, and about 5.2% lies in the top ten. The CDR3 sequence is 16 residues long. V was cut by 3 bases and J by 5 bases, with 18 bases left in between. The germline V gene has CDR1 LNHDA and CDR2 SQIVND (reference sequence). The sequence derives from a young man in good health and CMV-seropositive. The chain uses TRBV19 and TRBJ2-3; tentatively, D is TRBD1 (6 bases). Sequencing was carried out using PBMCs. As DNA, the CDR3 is TGTGCCAGTAGTATTTTGGTAACAGGGCTCTTAGATACGCAGTATTTT. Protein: CASSILVTGLLDTQYF.